Following are 9 T cell receptor beta chains from one sample sequenced in a study of blood T cells in healthy people across ages (dated by TCRdb to the mid-2010s). Libraries came from 5' RACE. The instrument given in TCRdb is Illumina HiSeq 2500. A second roughly 7 to 12 cycle PCR used a sample-barcoded 5' primer and a J-beta primer mix. TCRdb ran its own pipeline on the public reads, namely fastp trimming at Q25 and MiXCR clone calling, and kept in-frame beta chains. Rows with a matching CDR3 protein are joined into one entry that keeps the most common DNA and genes. Here the sample has around 1.1 million distinct CDR3 sequences; around two fifths occur a single time. The ten largest make up under 15% of the sample. The material sequenced was blood. Receptors were obtained from a man aged 18 to 29 in good health.

CDR3 residues: CASSQDMRTQYF. CDR3 nucleotide sequence: TGTGCCAGCAGCCAAGATATGAGAACGCAGTATTTT. The rearrangement links TRBV3-1 to TRBJ2-3; D is uncertain. This CDR3 is built from 12 residues. Germline values: CDR1 LGHDT, CDR2 YNNKEL (reference sequence). Trimming took off 0 bases at V and 9 bases at J, with 7 bases between the two ends.

The chain combines TRBV20-1 with TRBJ2-1, with D perhaps matching TRBD1 (5 bases). This CDR3 spans 13 amino acids. The germline V and J ends were trimmed by 4 bases and 5 bases, with 12 bases remaining between them. Germline V gene lookup returns CDR1 DFQATT and CDR2 SNEGSKA (reference sequence). Here the CDR3 DNA reads TGCAGTGCTACAGGGAACTTCCACAATGAGCAGTTCTTC. This encodes CSATGNFHNEQFF.

A few counts support this clonotype. The J gene is TRBJ1-4, the V gene TRBV9, with a weak D call TRBD1 (6 bases). The CDR3 covers 15 residues. V was cut by 3 bases and J by 3 bases, with 12 bases left in between. The germline gives CDR1 SGDLS, CDR2 YYNGEE. The CDR3 reads CASSGWGGPNEKLFF. CDR3 DNA: TGTGCCAGCAGCGGTTGGGGGGGGCCTAATGAAAAACTGTTTTTT.

V usage is TRBV4-3 and J usage is TRBJ2-1; D perhaps matches TRBD2 (7 bases). The DNA end lines up better with TRBJ2-7; the J call may be wrong. Germline V gene lookup returns CDR1 LGHNA and CDR2 YSLEER. The CDR3 runs 15 residues. The CDR3 is CASSLRGGARNEQYF. The CDR3 bases are TGCGCCAGCAGCTTACGAGGGGGGGCCCGCAATGAGCAGTACTTC.

The chain links TRBV27 to TRBJ1-1; perhaps TRBD1 as D (5 bases). This CDR3 region has 14 residues. The germline gives CDR1 MNHEY, CDR2 SMNVEV (reference sequence). The germline V and J ends were trimmed by 6 bases and 3 bases, with 14 bases remaining between them. CDR3 sequence (DNA): TGTGCCAGCAGCAGACGGGGGTATGACACTGAAGCTTTCTTT. It translates to CASSRRGYDTEAFF.

This clonotype was seen more than once but under ten times. The V gene is TRBV11-2, the J gene TRBJ1-6; possibly TRBD1 for D (6 bases). The ends were cut back, 5 bases at V and 11 bases at J, with 13 bases in the middle. This CDR3 spans 13 amino acids. The germline CDR1 and CDR2 sequences are SGHAT and FQNNGV. In nucleotides, the CDR3 is TGTGCCAGCAGCGATGCAGGGGCTGCACCCCTCCACTTT. Its protein product is CASSDAGAAPLHF.

This clonotype appeared once. The conserved final phenylalanine or tryptophan is absent from the CDR3, which likely points to a read error. CDR3 bases: TGTGCCAGCACCAACTACAGGGCCGGGGAGCTGTTTGTT. Its translation: CASTNYRAGELFV. The V call is TRBV12-3 or TRBV12-4, the J call TRBJ2-2, with D maybe TRBD1 (6 bases). Trimming took 7 bases from V and 6 from J, leaving 12 bases between them. The CDR3 covers 13 residues.

V is TRBV20-1 and J is TRBJ1-1; D is perhaps TRBD1 (5 bases). There are 13 residues in the CDR3. V lost 0 bases to trimming and J lost 2 bases, with 7 bases between them. Looked up from germline, CDR1 is DFQATT and CDR2 is SNEGSKA (reference sequence). Here the CDR3 reads CSARERGNTEAFF. CDR3 sequence (DNA): TGCAGTGCTAGAGAGAGGGGAAACACTGAAGCTTTCTTT.

The chain is built from TRBV6-2 or TRBV6-3 and TRBJ1-1, with 11 bases matching TRBD1. Germline V gives CDR1 MNHEY, CDR2 SVGEGT. This CDR3 has 16 residues. V was pared by 5 bases and J by 2 bases, with 7 bases of the junction left unmatched. DNA of the CDR3: TGTGCCAGCAGTCTCCGGACAGGGGGCCCTAACACTGAAGCTTTCTTT. Amino acids: CASSLRTGGPNTEAFF.